This T cell receptor (beta chain) was recorded in a study of T cell responses to AZD1222 COVID-19 vaccine. Study-wide findings and caveats: Breadth and depth of Spike-specific TCRs rose after two AZD1222 doses.

The assay was immunoSEQ multiplex PCR, and TCRdb's table has in-frame clones only and misses some. The repertoire holds about 140,000 clones, with approximately 92% as singletons. In germline, CDR1 is LNHNV, CDR2 YYDKDF (reference sequence). Trimming took 1 base from V and 4 from J, leaving 16 bases between them. The CDR3 runs 16 residues. This clone turned up a few times. What it recognizes is unknown. The genes are TRBV15 and TRBJ1-2, with a possible D match to TRBD1 (6 bases). The TCR sequence derives from an adult in good health. The source material was peripheral blood, sampled on day 0 of AZD1222 vaccination. The CDR3 DNA sequence: TGTGCCACCAGCAGAGGTCGGGGGGCGGCGGCCTATGGCTACACCTTC. It yields the protein CATSRGRGAAAYGYTF.